These 18 T cell receptor beta chains came from one sample sequenced in a study of PD-1 blockade in classical Hodgkin lymphoma. As for time point: cycle 4 day 1 (C4D1), after about 6 weeks of nivolumab. Patients all relapsed after autologous stem cell transplantation, and there was variation in brentuximab vedotin exposure. The repertoire was sequenced with immunoSEQ multiplex PCR; TCRdb's copy has only in-frame clones and lacks some. The data contain tens of thousands of clones, around 90% of them singletons. Here the sequenced sample was peripheral blood mononuclear cells (PBMCs), taken before the fourth cycle of nivolumab. Every receptor here comes from a human donor with classical Hodgkin lymphoma.

This clone is classed as medium-sized. The chain links TRBV6-5 to TRBJ2-7, with TRBD2 matching over 9 bases. J was trimmed by 4 bases and V by 4 bases; bases with no gene match: 8. CDR1 is MNHEY and CDR2 is SVGAGI in the germline V gene. The CDR3 loop spans 15 amino acids. CDR3 sequence (DNA): TGTGCCAGCAGTTCCTCCCCTAGCGGGGAGTACGAGCAGTACTTC. Protein: CASSSSPSGEYEQYF.

This rearrangement joins TRBV6-1 to TRBJ2-7; D ambiguous. The CDR3 contains 10 residues. From germline, CDR1 is MNHNS and CDR2 SASEGT. The V gene lost 6 bases and the J gene lost 3 bases, with 3 bases spanning the gap. The CDR3 nucleotides read TGTGCCAGCAGCCGCTACGAGCAGTACTTC. Its protein product is CASSRYEQYF.

A single count supports this clone. V usage is TRBV5-1 and J usage is TRBJ2-3; the match to TRBD1 covers 10 bases. Germline V gene data show CDR1 as SGHRS and CDR2 as YFSETQ. With 4 bases clipped from V and 6 bases from J, the junction kept 5 bases outside the gene matches. This CDR3 is built from 14 residues. In DNA, the CDR3 is TGCGCCAGCAGCCCGAGGACAGGGGGTGATACGCAGTATTTT. It is translated as CASSPRTGGDTQYF. Supplemented by reference TRBV5-1 and TRBJ2-3, the full variable domain reads KAGVTQTPRYLIKTRGQQVTLSCSPISGHRSVSWYQQTPGQGLQFLFEYFSETQRNKGNFPGRFSGRQFSNSRSEMNVSTLELGDSALYLCASSPRTGGDTQYFGPGTRLTVL.

The V gene is TRBV19, the J gene TRBJ2-3; 9 bases line up with TRBD2. Germline CDR1 is LNHDA and CDR2 is SQIVND (reference sequence). Trimming at V came to 8 bases and at J to 2 bases, leaving 5 bases not matched to a gene. CDR3 length equals 14 residues. The CDR3 DNA follows: TGTGCCAGTCGACTAGCGGACGACACAGATACGCAGTATTTT. Encoded protein: CASRLADDTDTQYF.

The genes are TRBV6-6 and TRBJ2-1; 10 bases map to TRBD1. Per the germline V gene, CDR1 is MNHNY and CDR2 is SVGAGI (reference sequence). J gave up 16 bases and V 5 bases, and 11 bases lay outside the gene matches. This CDR3 contains 13 residues. DNA of the CDR3: TGTGCCAGCAGTAACAACCGGGACAGGGGTAAATTCTTC. This gives the protein CASSNNRDRGKFF.

This chain joins TRBV10-2 and TRBJ2-1; D ambiguous. V was shortened by 8 bases and J by 8 bases, with 22 bases between the two germline ends. Germline-derived CDR1 and CDR2 are WSHSY and SAAADI. This CDR3 has 15 residues. The CDR3 DNA sequence: TGCGCCAGCGGCCAAACCCGGGCGGACGGGCATGAGCAGTTCTTC. Amino acid sequence: CASGQTRADGHEQFF.

CDR3 coding DNA: TGTGCCAGTAGTCCCTTGGCAGGGAACAATCAGCCCCAGCATTTT. Protein sequence: CASSPLAGNNQPQHF. This rearrangement joins TRBV19 to TRBJ1-5; D perhaps matches TRBD1 (5 bases). Germline CDR1 LNHDA, CDR2 SQIVND (reference sequence). Trimming cost V 5 bases and J 3 bases, with 14 bases left between them. The CDR3 runs 15 residues.

V gene TRBV29-1 combines with J gene TRBJ2-3; no reliable D call. CDR3 length equals 12 residues. Looked up from germline, CDR1 is SQVTM and CDR2 is ANQGSEA. V lost 7 bases and J 1 base, leaving 9 bases between the germline ends. The DNA of the CDR3 is TGCAGCGCGGATGTGGGCACAGATACGCAGTATTTT. Protein product: CSADVGTDTQYF.

This chain links TRBV2 with TRBJ2-2; TRBD2 matches at 10 bases. V trimming: 0 bases; J trimming: 6 bases; junction bases outside the gene matches: 4. The CDR3 loop spans 16 amino acids. Germline assignment: CDR1 SNHLY and CDR2 FYNNEI. The CDR3 region is CASSEARSGGAGELFF. The CDR3 DNA reads TGTGCCAGCAGTGAAGCGAGAAGCGGGGGGGCCGGGGAGCTGTTTTTT. Based on the CDR3 plus reference TRBV2 and TRBJ2-2, the full variable domain is EPEVTQTPSHQVTQMGQEVILRCVPISNHLYFYWYRQILGQKVEFLVSFYNNEISEKSEIFDDQFSVERPDGSNFTLKIRSTKLEDSAMYFCASSEARSGGAGELFFGEGSRLTVL.

This clone was observed a single time. This chain joins TRBV5-5 and TRBJ1-1, with D possibly matching TRBD1 (6 bases). This CDR3 has 15 amino acids. V lost 4 bases and J 0 bases, leaving 13 bases between the germline ends. Germline CDR1 is SGHKS and CDR2 is YYEKEE (reference sequence). CDR3 amino acids: CASSQTGQLNTEAFF. The CDR3 region has the DNA TGTGCCAGCAGCCAGACTGGACAGTTGAACACTGAAGCTTTCTTT.

V and J are TRBV5-1 and TRBJ1-2; D gene uncertain. Germline V CDR1 and CDR2: SGHRS, YFSETQ. The CDR3 is 14 residues long. Trimming stripped 7 bases from V and 0 bases from J, with 13 bases between. As DNA, the CDR3 is TGCGCCAGCTGCGTTGACACCGCTAACTATGGCTACACCTTC. Residues: CASCVDTANYGYTF. The variable domain in full, with the rest retrieved from reference TRBV5-1 and TRBJ1-2, is KAGVTQTPRYLIKTRGQQVTLSCSPISGHRSVSWYQQTPGQGLQFLFEYFSETQRNKGNFPGRFSGRQFSNSRSEMNVSTLELGDSALYLCASCVDTANYGYTFGSGTRLTVV.

This clone was seen only once. CDR3 sequence reads: CASSPGQGSPYGYTF. CDR3 DNA sequence: TGTGCCAGCTCCCCCGGACAGGGTAGTCCCTATGGCTACACCTTC. This chain links TRBV6-5 with TRBJ1-2; 8 bases map to TRBD1. Germline assignment: CDR1 MNHEY and CDR2 SVGAGI. The ends lost 8 bases at V and 4 bases at J; junction bases unmatched: 12. The CDR3 runs to 15 residues.

The rearrangement links TRBV5-4 to TRBJ1-1; D is unresolved. This CDR3 is built from 16 residues. The V end was cut by 4 bases, the J end by 0 bases, with 16 bases between. Germline V gene sequence: CDR1 SGHNT, CDR2 YYREEE (reference sequence). This chain's CDR3 is CASSTRGRRMNTEAFF. CDR3 in DNA: TGTGCCAGCAGCACGCGAGGACGGAGGATGAACACTGAAGCTTTCTTT.

The chain carries TRBV27 and TRBJ2-3; the D is unclear. This CDR3 region has 13 residues. V shed 5 bases and J shed 1 base, with 7 bases lying between them. Germline assignment: CDR1 MNHEY and CDR2 SMNVEV (reference sequence). The DNA of the CDR3 is TGTGCCAGCAGTCCGGCTGGCACAGATACGCAGTATTTT. It translates to CASSPAGTDTQYF.

The V call is TRBV4-1, the J call TRBJ2-2; D gene ambiguous. Per the germline V gene, CDR1 is MGHRA and CDR2 is YSYEKL. The CDR3 totals 12 residues. Trimming removed 11 bases at V and 5 bases at J, with 12 bases between. CDR3 residues: CAAPLGTGELFF. DNA of the CDR3: TGCGCCGCGCCTCTGGGGACCGGGGAGCTGTTTTTT.

The rearrangement links TRBV5-1 to TRBJ2-7, with unresolved D. Trimming left V 0 bases short and J 0 bases short, with 7 bases between. Germline V gives CDR1 SGHRS, CDR2 YFSETQ. This CDR3 is 14 amino acids long. The CDR3 here is CASSLALGSYEQYF. CDR3 coding DNA: TGCGCCAGCAGCTTGGCCCTGGGCTCCTACGAGCAGTACTTC.

As to this clone: A junction boundary mismatches the germline segment, possibly from a read error. The chain is built from TRBV18 and TRBJ1-1, with no clear D. The CDR3 length is 15 residues. Germline V gene lookup returns CDR1 KGHSH and CDR2 LQKENI. The chain's CDR3 is CASSPLVGMNTEAFF. The CDR3 DNA follows: TGTGCCAGCTCACCTCTGGTGGGAATGAATACTGAAGCTTTCTTT.

The chain recombines TRBV15 with TRBJ2-6; D is ambiguous. The CDR3 sequence is 16 residues long. Germline V gene lookup returns CDR1 LNHNV and CDR2 YYDKDF (reference sequence). V was clipped by 4 bases and J by 0 bases, with 10 bases between them. The CDR3 DNA reads as TGTGCCACCAGCAAGGGAAGGAACTCTGGGGCCAACGTCCTGACTTTC. It translates to CATSKGRNSGANVLTF.